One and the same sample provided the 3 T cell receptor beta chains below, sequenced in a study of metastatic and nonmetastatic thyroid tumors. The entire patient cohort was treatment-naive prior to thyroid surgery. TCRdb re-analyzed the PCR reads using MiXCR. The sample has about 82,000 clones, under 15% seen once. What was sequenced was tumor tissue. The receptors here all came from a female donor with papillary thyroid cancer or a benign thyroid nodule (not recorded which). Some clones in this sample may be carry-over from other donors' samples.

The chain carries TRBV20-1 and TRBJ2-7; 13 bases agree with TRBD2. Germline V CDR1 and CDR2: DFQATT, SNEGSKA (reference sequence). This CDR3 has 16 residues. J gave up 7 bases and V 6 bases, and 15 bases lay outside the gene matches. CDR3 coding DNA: TGCAGTGCCCAATCGGGAAGGACTAGCGGGGGTTGGGAGCAGTACTTC. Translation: CSAQSGRTSGGWEQYF.

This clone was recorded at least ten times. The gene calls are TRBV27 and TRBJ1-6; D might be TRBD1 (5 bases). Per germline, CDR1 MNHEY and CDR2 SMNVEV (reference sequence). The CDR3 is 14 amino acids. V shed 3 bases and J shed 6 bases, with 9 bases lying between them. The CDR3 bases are TGTGCCAGCAGTTTGGGGGTTGGTAATTCACCCCTCCACTTT. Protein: CASSLGVGNSPLHF.

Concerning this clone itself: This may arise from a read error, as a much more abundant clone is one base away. CDR3 bases: TGTGCCAGCAGTGACAGGATAAACTATGGCTACACCTTC. It codes for CASSDRINYGYTF. The V and J genes are TRBV9 and TRBJ1-2; D is perhaps TRBD1 (6 bases). Germline V lookup: CDR1 SGDLS, CDR2 YYNGEE. This CDR3 contains 13 residues. V was cut by 5 bases and J by 2 bases, with 10 bases left in between.